The 10 T cell receptor beta chains listed next were all sequenced from one sample in a study of vaccination effects on CD4 cells after COVID-19. Profiled with immunoSEQ multiplex PCR; TCRdb holds only in-frame clones, not every one. This sample has tens of thousands of clones; about 72% occur once, and the top ten carry about 12%. No antigens are known for them. Viral peptide pools were used in the ViraFEST assay to expand antigen-specific CD4+ T cells, and sequencing came afterward. Investigators separated out CD4+ T cells once around 10 days of culture had passed. Neither prior SARS-CoV-2 infection nor positive nucleocapsid antibodies were present in the vaccine recipients. Sequenced material: CD4+ T cells from PBMCs cultured with HCoV-OC43 spike peptides, taken before COVID-19 vaccination. Subset described: HCoV-OC43 spike overlapping peptide pool stimulation. Receptors were obtained from a human donor who received a COVID-19 vaccine.

CDR3 sequence reads: CASSSATGLGSGELFF. The DNA of the CDR3 is TGCGCCAGCAGCTCTGCGACAGGGCTAGGCTCCGGGGAGCTGTTTTTT. V and J are TRBV5-1 and TRBJ2-2, with 7 bases fitting TRBD1. After removal of 3 bases from V and 6 bases from J, the junction contained 11 bases not matched to a gene. Germline CDR1 is SGHRS and CDR2 is YFSETQ. The CDR3 loop spans 16 amino acids.

This chain uses TRBV7-6 with TRBJ2-1; D not resolved. Germline-derived CDR1 and CDR2 are SGHVS and FNYEAQ. V lost 3 bases to trimming and J lost 5 bases, with 23 bases between them. The CDR3 contains 18 residues. CDR3 coding DNA: TGTGCCAGCAGCTTTACGGGCTTGGCCTTTCCCCAACACAATGAGCAGTTCTTC. Its protein product is CASSFTGLAFPQHNEQFF.

This clone was counted only a few times. The chain uses TRBV2 and TRBJ1-3, with TRBD1 matching over 8 bases. This CDR3 has 14 residues. Looked up from germline, CDR1 is SNHLY and CDR2 is FYNNEI. V was pared by 6 bases and J by 4 bases, with 5 bases of the junction left unmatched. CDR3 loop: CASRTDRVGNTIYF. The DNA of the CDR3 is TGTGCCAGCAGGACGGACAGGGTCGGAAACACCATATATTTT.

This rearrangement joins TRBV7-9 to TRBJ2-5, with 11 nucleotides matching TRBD2. J lost 1 base, V lost 5 bases, and 6 bases had no gene match. The germline V gene has CDR1 SEHNR and CDR2 FQNEAQ (reference sequence). The CDR3 runs 16 residues. The CDR3 bases are TGTGCCAGCAGCGTTAGCGGGGGGGCCTTCCAAGAGACCCAGTACTTC. This gives the protein CASSVSGGAFQETQYF.

The chain joins TRBV27 to TRBJ1-1; D uncertain. The CDR3 has 16 amino acids. Trimming took off 4 bases at V and 3 bases at J, with 18 bases between the two ends. Germline CDR1 reads MNHEY; CDR2 reads SMNVEV (reference sequence). CDR3 sequence reads: CASSSLEGLGYTEAFF. The DNA of the CDR3 is TGTGCCAGCAGTTCCCTAGAGGGTCTTGGGTACACTGAAGCTTTCTTT.

This clone was found a few times. This rearrangement joins TRBV2 to TRBJ1-6; the D is unclear. The V end lost 2 bases, the J end lost 8 bases, and 7 bases lay between the germline ends. The germline V gene encodes CDR1 SNHLY and CDR2 FYNNEI. The CDR3 runs to 13 residues. The CDR3 reads CASSEIEDSPLHF. CDR3 in DNA: TGTGCCAGCAGTGAAATTGAAGATTCACCCCTCCACTTT.

The rearrangement joins TRBV2 to TRBJ2-1, with D possibly matching TRBD2 (6 bases). CDR3 size: 17 residues. Deletions cut 1 base from V and 0 bases from J, with 13 bases between. CDR1 and CDR2 (germline): SNHLY, FYNNEI. The CDR3 region is CASSEVQRVSSYNEQFF. The CDR3 DNA reads TGTGCCAGCAGTGAAGTCCAGCGGGTAAGCTCCTACAATGAGCAGTTCTTC.

This clone was seen only a few times. Germline and junction disagree at one end, which may indicate a read error. The gene calls are TRBV5-1 and TRBJ2-7; D is perhaps TRBD2 (5 bases). The length of the CDR3 is 13 residues. Per the germline V gene, CDR1 is SGHRS and CDR2 is YFSETQ. The CDR3 DNA is TGCGCCAGCAGCTTTGATAGGACTTACGGGCAGTACTTC. The encoded protein is CASSFDRTYGQYF.

The chain recombines TRBV5-1 with TRBJ1-1; D call uncertain. V lost 0 bases and J 4 bases, leaving 10 bases between the germline ends. CDR3 size: 14 residues. Germline V gene lookup returns CDR1 SGHRS and CDR2 YFSETQ. CDR3 loop: CASSLGFGVTEAFF. In DNA form, the CDR3 reads TGCGCCAGCAGCTTGGGGTTCGGGGTCACTGAAGCTTTCTTT.

The rearrangement links TRBV25-1 to TRBJ1-1, with 8 bases aligning to TRBD1. V dropped 6 bases and J dropped 5; count of bases not matched to a gene: 8. Germline V gene lookup returns CDR1 MGHDK and CDR2 SYGVNS. The CDR3 runs to 14 residues. The CDR3 nucleotides are TGTGCCAGCAGCGGACAGGGAAGGTTGACTGAAGCTTTCTTT. Encoded protein: CASSGQGRLTEAFF.